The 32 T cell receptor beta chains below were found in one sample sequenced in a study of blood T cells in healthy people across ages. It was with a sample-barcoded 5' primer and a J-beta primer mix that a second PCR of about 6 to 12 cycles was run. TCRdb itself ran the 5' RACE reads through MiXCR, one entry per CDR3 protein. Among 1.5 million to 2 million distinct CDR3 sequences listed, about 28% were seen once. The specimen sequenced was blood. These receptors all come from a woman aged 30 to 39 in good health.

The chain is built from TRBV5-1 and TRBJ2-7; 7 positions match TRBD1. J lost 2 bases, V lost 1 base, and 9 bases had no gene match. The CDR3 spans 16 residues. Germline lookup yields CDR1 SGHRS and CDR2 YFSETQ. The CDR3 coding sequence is TGCGCCAGCAGCTTGACCCGGGACAGTACCACCTACGAGCAGTACTTC. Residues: CASSLTRDSTTYEQYF.

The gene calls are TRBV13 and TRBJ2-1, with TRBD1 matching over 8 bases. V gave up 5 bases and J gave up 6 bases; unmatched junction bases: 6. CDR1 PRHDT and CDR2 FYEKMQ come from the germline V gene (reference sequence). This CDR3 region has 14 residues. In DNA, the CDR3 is TGTGCCAGCAGCCCAATGGACAGGGCCAATGAGCAGTTCTTC. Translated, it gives CASSPMDRANEQFF.

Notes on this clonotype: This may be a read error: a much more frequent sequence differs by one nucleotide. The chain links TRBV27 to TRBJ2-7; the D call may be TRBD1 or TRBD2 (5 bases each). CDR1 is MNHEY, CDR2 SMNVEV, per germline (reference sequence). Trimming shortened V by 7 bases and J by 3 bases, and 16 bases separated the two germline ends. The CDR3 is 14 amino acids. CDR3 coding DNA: TGTGCCAGCACTTCTACCGGGACGCACTACGAGCAGTACTTC. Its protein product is CASTSTGTHYEQYF.

The CDR3 coding sequence is TGTGCCAGCCGGACCTCTGGAGCCAATGAGCAGTACTTC. This gives the protein CASRTSGANEQYF. V is TRBV6-2 or TRBV6-3 and J is TRBJ2-5; D gene uncertain. This CDR3 region has 13 residues. Trimming pared 8 bases from V and 11 bases from J, leaving 21 bases between. Germline CDR1 MNHEY, CDR2 SVGEGT.

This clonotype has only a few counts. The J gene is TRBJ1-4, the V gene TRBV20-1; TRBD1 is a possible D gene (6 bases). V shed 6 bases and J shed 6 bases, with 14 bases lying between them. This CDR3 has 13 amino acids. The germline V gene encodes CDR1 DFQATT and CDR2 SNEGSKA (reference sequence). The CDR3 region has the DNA TGCAGTGCCCCGGGACACCATGATGAAAAACTGTTTTTT. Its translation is CSAPGHHDEKLFF.

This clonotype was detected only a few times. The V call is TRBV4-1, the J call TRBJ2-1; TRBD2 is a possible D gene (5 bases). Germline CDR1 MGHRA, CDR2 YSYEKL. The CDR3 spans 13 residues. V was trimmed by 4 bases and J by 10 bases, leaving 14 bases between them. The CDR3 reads CASSPVPGMEQFF. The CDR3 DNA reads TGCGCCAGCAGCCCTGTCCCGGGGATGGAGCAGTTCTTC.

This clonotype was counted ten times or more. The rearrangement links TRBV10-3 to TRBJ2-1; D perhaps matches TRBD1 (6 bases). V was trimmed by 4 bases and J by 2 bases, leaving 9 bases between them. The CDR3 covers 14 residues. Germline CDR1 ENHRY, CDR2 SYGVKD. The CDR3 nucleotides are TGTGCCATCAGTGCACAGGGCCCCTACAATGAGCAGTTCTTC. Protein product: CAISAQGPYNEQFF.

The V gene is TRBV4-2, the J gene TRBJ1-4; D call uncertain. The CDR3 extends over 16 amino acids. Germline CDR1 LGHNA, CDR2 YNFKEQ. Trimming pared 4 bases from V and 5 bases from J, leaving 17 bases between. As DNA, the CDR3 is TGTGCCAGCAGCCCTAAACTGACCGGGGAGAATGAAAAACTGTTTTTT. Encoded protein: CASSPKLTGENEKLFF.

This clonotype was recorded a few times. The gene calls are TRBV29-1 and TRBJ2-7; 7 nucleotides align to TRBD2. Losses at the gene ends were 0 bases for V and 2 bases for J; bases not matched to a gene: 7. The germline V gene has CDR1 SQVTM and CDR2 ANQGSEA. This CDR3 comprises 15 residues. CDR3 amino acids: CSVEDLGGGAYEQYF. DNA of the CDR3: TGCAGCGTTGAAGATCTGGGCGGGGGTGCCTACGAGCAGTACTTC.

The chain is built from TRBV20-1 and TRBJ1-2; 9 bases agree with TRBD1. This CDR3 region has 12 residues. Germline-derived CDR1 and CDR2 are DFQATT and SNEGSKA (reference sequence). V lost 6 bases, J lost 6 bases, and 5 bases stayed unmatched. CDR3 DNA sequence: TGCAGTGCGTGGACAGGGGTGGATGGCTACACCTTC. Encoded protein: CSAWTGVDGYTF.

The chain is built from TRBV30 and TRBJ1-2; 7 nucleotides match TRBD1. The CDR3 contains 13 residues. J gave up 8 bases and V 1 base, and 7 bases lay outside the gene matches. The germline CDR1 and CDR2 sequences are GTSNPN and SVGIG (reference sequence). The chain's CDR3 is CAWSATGVGGYTF. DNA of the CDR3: TGTGCCTGGAGTGCTACAGGGGTGGGAGGCTACACCTTC. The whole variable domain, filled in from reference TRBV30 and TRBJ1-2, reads SQTIHQWPATLVQPVGSPLSLECTVEGTSNPNLYWYRQAAGRGLQLLFYSVGIGQISSEVPQNLSASRPQDRQFILSSKKLLLSDSGFYLCAWSATGVGGYTFGSGTRLTVV.

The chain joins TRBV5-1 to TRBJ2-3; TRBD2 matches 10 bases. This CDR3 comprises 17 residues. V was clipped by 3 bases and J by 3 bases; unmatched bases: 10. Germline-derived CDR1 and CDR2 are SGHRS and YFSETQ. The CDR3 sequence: CASSSLAGLAETDTQYF. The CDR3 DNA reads TGCGCCAGCAGCTCACTCGCCGGACTAGCGGAAACAGATACGCAGTATTTT.

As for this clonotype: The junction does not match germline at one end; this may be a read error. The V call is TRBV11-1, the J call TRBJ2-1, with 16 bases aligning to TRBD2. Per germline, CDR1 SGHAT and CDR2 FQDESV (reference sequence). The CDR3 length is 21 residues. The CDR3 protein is CACSTERRDRGLAGGRNEQFF. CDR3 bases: TGTGCCTGCAGCACGGAACGCAGGGACAGGGGACTAGCGGGAGGGCGCAATGAGCAGTTCTTC.

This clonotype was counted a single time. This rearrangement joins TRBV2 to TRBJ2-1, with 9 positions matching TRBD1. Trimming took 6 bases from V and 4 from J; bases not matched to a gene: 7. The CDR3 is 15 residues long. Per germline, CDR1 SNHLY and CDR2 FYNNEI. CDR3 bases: TGTGCCAGCAGAAAAGGGACAGGGACTTACAATGAGCAGTTCTTC. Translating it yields CASRKGTGTYNEQFF.

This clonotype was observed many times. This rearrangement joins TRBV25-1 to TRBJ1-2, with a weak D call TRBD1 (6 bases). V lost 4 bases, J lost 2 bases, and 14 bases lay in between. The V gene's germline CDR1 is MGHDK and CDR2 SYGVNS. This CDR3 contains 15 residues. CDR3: CASSADSGANYGYTF. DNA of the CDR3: TGTGCCAGCAGTGCCGATTCGGGGGCGAACTATGGCTACACCTTC.

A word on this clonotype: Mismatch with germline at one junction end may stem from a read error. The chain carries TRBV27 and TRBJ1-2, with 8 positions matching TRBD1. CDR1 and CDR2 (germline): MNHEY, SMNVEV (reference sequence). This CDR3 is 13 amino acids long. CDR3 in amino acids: CATSAGGASGCTF. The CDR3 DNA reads TGTGCCACCAGTGCAGGGGGCGCGTCTGGCTGCACCTTC.

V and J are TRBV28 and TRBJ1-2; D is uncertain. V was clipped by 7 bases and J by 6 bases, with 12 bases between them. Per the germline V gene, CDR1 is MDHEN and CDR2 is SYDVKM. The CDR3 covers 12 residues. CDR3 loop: CASKMKHNGYTF. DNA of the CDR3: TGTGCCAGCAAGATGAAGCATAATGGCTACACCTTC.

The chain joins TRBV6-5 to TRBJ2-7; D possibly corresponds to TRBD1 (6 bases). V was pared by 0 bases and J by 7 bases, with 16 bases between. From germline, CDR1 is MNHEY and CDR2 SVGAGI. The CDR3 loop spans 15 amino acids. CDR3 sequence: CASSYSRQGMDEQYF. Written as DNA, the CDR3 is TGTGCCAGCAGTTACTCACGTCAGGGGATGGATGAGCAGTACTTC.

The DNA for the CDR3 is TGCGCCAGTGCCAGGATTCATGATGAGCAGTTCTTC. Translated: CASARIHDEQFF. The chain links TRBV4-1 to TRBJ2-1, with D unclear. The germline gives CDR1 MGHRA, CDR2 YSYEKL. This CDR3 has 12 amino acids. Trimming removed 9 bases from V and 8 bases from J, with 14 bases in between.

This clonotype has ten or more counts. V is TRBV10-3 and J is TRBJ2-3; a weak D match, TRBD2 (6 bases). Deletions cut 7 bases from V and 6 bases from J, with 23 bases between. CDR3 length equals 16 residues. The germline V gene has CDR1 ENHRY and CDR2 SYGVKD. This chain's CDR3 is CAINAGGITMGDTQYF. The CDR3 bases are TGTGCCATCAACGCTGGCGGGATTACAATGGGGGATACGCAGTATTTT.

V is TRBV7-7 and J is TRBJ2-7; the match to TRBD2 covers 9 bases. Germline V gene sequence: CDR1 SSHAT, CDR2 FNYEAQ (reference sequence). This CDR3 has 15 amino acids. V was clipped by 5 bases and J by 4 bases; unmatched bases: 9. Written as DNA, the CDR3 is TGTGCCAGCAGCCCGACGGGTAGCGGGGGTTACGAGCAGTACTTC. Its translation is CASSPTGSGGYEQYF.

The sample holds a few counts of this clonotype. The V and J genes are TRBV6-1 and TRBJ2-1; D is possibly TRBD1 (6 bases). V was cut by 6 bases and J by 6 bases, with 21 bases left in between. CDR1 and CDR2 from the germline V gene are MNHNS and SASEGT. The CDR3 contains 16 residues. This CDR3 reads CASRAQGPEWPNEQFF. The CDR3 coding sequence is TGTGCCAGCAGAGCACAGGGTCCGGAATGGCCCAATGAGCAGTTCTTC.

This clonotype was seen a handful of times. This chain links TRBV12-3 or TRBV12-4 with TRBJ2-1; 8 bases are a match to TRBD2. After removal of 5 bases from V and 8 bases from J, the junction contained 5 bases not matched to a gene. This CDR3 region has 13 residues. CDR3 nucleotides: TGTGCCAGCAGTCAAGCGGGAGCCGATGAGCAGTTCTTC. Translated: CASSQAGADEQFF.

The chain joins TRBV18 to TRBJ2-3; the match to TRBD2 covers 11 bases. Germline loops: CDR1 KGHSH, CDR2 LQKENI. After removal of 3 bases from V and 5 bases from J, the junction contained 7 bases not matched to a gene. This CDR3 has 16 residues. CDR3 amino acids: CASSPTSGRGRDTQYF. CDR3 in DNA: TGTGCCAGCTCACCTACTAGCGGGAGAGGTAGAGATACGCAGTATTTT.

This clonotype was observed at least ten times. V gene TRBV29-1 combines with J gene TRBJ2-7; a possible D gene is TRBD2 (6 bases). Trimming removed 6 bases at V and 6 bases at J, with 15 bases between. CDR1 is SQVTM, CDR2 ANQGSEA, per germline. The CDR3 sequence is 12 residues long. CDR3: CSVPGLRLEQYF. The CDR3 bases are TGCAGCGTACCGGGACTCCGTCTCGAGCAGTACTTC.

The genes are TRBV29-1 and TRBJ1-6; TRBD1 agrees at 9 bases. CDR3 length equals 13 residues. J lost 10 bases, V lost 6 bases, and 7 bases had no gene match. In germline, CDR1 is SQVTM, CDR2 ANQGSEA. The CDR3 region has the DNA TGCAGCGTCTCGGACAGGGGAAGGTCACCCCTCCACTTT. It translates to CSVSDRGRSPLHF. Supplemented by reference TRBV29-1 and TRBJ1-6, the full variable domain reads SAVISQKPSRDICQRGTSLTIQCQVDSQVTMMFWYRQQPGQSLTLIATANQGSEATYESGFVIDKFPISRPNLTFSTLTVSNMSPEDSSIYLCSVSDRGRSPLHFGNGTRLTVT.

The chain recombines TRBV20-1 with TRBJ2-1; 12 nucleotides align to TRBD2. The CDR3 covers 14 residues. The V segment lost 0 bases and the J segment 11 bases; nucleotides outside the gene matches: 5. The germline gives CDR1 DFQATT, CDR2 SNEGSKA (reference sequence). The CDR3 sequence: CSARDASGGDKQFF. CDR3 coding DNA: TGCAGTGCTAGAGACGCTAGCGGGGGGGATAAGCAGTTCTTC.

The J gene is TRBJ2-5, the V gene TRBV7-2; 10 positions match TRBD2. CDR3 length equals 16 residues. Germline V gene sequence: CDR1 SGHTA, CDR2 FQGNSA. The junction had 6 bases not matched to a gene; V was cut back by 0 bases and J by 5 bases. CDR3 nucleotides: TGTGCCAGCAGCTTAGCGGCGACTAGCGGGTGGGAGACCCAGTACTTC. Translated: CASSLAATSGWETQYF.

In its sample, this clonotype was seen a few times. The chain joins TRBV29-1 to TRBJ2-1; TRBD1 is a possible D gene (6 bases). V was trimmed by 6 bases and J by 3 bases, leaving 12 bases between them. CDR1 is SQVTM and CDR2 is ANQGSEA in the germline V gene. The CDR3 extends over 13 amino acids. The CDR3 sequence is CSVLDRLYNEQFF. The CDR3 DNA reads TGCAGCGTCCTGGACAGACTCTACAATGAGCAGTTCTTC.

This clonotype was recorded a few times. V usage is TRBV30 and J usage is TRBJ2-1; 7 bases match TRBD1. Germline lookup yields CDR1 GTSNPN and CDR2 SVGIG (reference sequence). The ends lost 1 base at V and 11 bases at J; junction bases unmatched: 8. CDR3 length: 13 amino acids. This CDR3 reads CAWSDRTGQQQFF. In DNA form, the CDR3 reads TGTGCCTGGAGTGACAGGACGGGACAGCAGCAGTTCTTC.

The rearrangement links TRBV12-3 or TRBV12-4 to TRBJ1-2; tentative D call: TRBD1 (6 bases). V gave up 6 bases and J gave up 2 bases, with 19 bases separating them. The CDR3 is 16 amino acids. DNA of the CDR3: TGTGCCAGCAGCCTATTTCTACAGGGCCAGAACTATGGCTACACCTTC. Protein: CASSLFLQGQNYGYTF.

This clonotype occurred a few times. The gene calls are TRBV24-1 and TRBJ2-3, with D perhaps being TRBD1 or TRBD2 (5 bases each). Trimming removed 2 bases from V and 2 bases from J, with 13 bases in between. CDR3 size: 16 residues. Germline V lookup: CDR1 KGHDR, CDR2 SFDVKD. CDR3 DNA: TGTGCCACCAGTGATTGGGACGGAGGACCCACAGATACGCAGTATTTT. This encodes CATSDWDGGPTDTQYF.